This T cell receptor beta chain was obtained from a study of memory CD4+ T cells and cytomegalovirus serostatus. At the level of the study: Of the healthy Belgian adults, nine or ten were CMV seropositive and 24 seronegative. Notes on the study in general: CD4+ memory repertoires contained about 40% of the 164 reported CMV TCRbeta sequences. CMV serostatus prediction reached median AUC roughly 0.95, or 0.91 with US-trained model.

Of note for this clone: The antigen is unknown.

The protocol was immunoSEQ multiplex PCR, while the TCRdb copy is restricted to in-frame clones and leaves out a portion. This table holds about 43,000 clones, roughly 80% found once. J lost 3 bases, V lost 3 bases, and 6 bases had no gene match. CDR3 size: 15 residues. CDR1 and CDR2 (germline): GTSNPN, SVGIG (reference sequence). The sort gate was single viable CD3+CD4+CD8-CD45RO+ cells for memory CD4+ T cells. Serostatus was set by detecting CMV pp150, pp28, p38, p52 IgG. The genes are TRBV30 and TRBJ2-1; 9 bases are shared with TRBD1. The sequencing sample was made of memory CD4+ T cells from blood. The clonotype originates from an adult in good health and CMV-seronegative. CDR3 DNA sequence: TGTGCCTGGAGCAAAGGGGACAGGGACTACAATGAGCAGTTCTTC. Translated, it gives CAWSKGDRDYNEQFF.